Sequencing of this T cell receptor (beta chain) was carried out in a study of CD8+ T cells in alopecia areata. Study-level results: Alopecia totalis/universalis scalp especially showed more expanded CD8+ clones than normal scalp.

Germline V CDR1 and CDR2: SGHAT, FQNNGV. Between the trimmed V and J ends, which lost 1 base and 3 bases, there was a span of 10 bases. The length of the CDR3 is 14 residues. The study team obtained lesional scalp punch biopsies and peripheral blood from alopecia areata patients. This clone was picked up a small number of times. No antigen is known for it. TCR sequencing used cDNA made by reverse transcription of extracted RNA. Data came from immunoSEQ multiplex PCR; TCRdb stores just in-frame clones and leaves some out. The repertoire holds some 130,000 clones, with 49% as singletons. The chain recombines TRBV11-2 with TRBJ2-7; D call uncertain. Sequences were derived from CD8+ T cells sorted from blood, sampled at week 0. The clonotype was recovered from a human donor with alopecia areata. CDR3 in amino acids: CASSLVGVGYEQYF. For the CDR3, the DNA is TGTGCCAGCAGCTTAGTTGGGGTTGGCTACGAGCAGTACTTC.